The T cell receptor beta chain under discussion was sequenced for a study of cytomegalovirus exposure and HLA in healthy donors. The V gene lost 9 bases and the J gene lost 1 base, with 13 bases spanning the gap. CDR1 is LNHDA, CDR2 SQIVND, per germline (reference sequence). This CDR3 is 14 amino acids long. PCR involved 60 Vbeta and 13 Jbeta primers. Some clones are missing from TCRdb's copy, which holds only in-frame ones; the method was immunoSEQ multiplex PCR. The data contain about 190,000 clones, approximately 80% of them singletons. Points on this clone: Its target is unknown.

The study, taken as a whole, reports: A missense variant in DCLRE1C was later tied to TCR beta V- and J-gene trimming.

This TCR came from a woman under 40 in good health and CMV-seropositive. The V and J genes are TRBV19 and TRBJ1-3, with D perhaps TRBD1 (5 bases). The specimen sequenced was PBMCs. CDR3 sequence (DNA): TGTGCCAGCCTCAAAGGGGATTCTGGAAACACCATATATTTT. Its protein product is CASLKGDSGNTIYF.